This T cell receptor beta chain is from a study of shared clonotypes between healthy human individuals. Naive CD8 cells comprised CD45RO-negative, CCR7-positively selected cells, excluding terminally differentiated effector memory CD45RA+ cells. Nashville, Tennessee was home to all donors, each a Caucasian adult. The test was conducted at deep level. For every subset, genomic DNA was evenly distributed across several immunoSEQ plates. Under the authors' procedure: For the immunoSEQ data, sequences were junction-only without quality scores, so filtering differed. The method was immunoSEQ multiplex PCR; TCRdb's version includes in-frame clones alone and lacks a portion of them. V and J calls and clone size are as listed in that table; D and trimming were resolved from the DNA. The data show about 2 million clones, approximately 95% seen once. V was clipped by 10 bases and J by 3 bases, with 16 bases between them. The germline V gene encodes CDR1 SNHLY and CDR2 FYNNEI. The CDR3 consists of 15 residues.

This clonotype was obtained from a man between 18 and 29 years old in good health. V is TRBV2 and J is TRBJ1-6; perhaps TRBD1 as D (5 bases). The sample consisted of naive CD8+ T cells sorted from blood. The CDR3 sequence: CATWETANYNSPLHF. In DNA form, the CDR3 reads TGTGCCACCTGGGAGACAGCAAACTATAATTCACCCCTCCACTTT.